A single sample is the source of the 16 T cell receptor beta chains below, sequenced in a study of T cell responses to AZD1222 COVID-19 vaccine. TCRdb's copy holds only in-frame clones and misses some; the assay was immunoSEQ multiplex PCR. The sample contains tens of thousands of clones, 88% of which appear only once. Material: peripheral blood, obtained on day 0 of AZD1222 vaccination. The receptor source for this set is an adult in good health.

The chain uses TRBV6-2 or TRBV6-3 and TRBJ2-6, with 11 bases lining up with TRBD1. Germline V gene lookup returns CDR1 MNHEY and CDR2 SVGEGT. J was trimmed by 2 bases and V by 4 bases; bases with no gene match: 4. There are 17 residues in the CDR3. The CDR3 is CASSSGQGAPGANVLTF. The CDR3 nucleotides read TGTGCCAGCAGTTCAGGACAGGGGGCGCCTGGGGCCAACGTCCTGACTTTC.

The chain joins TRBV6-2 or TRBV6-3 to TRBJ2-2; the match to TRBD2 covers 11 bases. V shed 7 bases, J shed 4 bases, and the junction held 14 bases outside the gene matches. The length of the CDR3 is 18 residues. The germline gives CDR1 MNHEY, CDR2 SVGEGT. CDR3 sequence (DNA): TGTGCCAGCACCCCCTGGCTAGCGGGAGGATCTGGCACCGGGGAGCTGTTTTTT. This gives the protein CASTPWLAGGSGTGELFF.

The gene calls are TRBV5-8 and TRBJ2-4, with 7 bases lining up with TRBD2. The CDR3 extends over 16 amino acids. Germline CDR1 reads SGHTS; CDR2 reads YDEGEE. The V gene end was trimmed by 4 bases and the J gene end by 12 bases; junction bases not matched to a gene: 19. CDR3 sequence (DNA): TGTGCCAGCAGCCCCCGGGGGAATACGGGAGGAGGTAATCAGTACTTC. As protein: CASSPRGNTGGGNQYF.

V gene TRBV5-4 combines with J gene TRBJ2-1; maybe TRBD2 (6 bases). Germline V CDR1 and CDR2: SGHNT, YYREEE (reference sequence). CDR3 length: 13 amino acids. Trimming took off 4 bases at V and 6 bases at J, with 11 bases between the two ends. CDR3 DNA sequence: TGTGCCAGCAGCGCGGGACGCTTCAATGAGCAGTTCTTC. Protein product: CASSAGRFNEQFF.

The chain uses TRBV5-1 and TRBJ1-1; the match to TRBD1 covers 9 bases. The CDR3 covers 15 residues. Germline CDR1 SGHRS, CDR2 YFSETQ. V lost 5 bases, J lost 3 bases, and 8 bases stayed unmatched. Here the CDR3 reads CASSTSGQGHTEAFF. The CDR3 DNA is TGCGCCAGCAGTACTTCTGGACAGGGGCACACTGAAGCTTTCTTT.

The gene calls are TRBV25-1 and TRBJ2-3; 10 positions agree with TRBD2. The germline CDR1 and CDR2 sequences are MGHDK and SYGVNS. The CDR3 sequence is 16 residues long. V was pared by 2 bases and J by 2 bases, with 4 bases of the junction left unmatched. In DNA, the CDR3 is TGTGCCAGCAGTGAAGGGACTAGCGAGTTCACAGATACGCAGTATTTT. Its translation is CASSEGTSEFTDTQYF.

The CDR3, as DNA: TGCGCCAGCAAGGGGGGGACTAACACTGAAGCTTTCTTT. As protein: CASKGGTNTEAFF. The chain uses TRBV5-1 and TRBJ1-1; D is perhaps TRBD1 (6 bases). Germline CDR1 reads SGHRS; CDR2 reads YFSETQ. V was trimmed by 6 bases and J by 2 bases, leaving 11 bases between them. This CDR3 spans 13 amino acids.

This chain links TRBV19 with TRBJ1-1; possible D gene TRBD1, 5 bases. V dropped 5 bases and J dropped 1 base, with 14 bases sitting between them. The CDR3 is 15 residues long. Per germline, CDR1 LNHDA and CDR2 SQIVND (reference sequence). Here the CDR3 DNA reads TGTGCCAGTAGTGCCGTAGACAGCAGGAACACTGAAGCTTTCTTT. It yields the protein CASSAVDSRNTEAFF.

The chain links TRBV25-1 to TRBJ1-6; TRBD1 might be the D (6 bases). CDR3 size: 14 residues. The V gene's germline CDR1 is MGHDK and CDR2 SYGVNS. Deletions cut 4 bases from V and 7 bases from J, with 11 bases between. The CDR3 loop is CASSAGARNSPLHF. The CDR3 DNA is TGTGCCAGCAGTGCGGGGGCCAGAAATTCACCCCTCCACTTT.

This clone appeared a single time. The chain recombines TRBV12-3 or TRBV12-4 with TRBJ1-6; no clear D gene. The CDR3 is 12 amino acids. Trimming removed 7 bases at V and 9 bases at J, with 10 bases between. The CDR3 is CASTLGRSPLHF. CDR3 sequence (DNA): TGTGCCAGCACCCTCGGCCGTTCACCCCTCCACTTT.

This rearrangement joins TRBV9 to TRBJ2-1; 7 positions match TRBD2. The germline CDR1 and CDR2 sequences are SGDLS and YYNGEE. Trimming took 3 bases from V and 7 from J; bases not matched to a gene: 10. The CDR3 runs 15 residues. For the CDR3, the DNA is TGTGCCAGCAGCGGGGGAGGGCTAGGGAAGAATGAGCAGTTCTTC. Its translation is CASSGGGLGKNEQFF. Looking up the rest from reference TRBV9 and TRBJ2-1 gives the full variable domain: DSGVTQTPKHLITATGQRVTLRCSPRSGDLSVYWYQQSLDQGLQFLIQYYNGEERAKGNILERFSAQQFPDLHSELNLSSLELGDSALYFCASSGGGLGKNEQFFGPGTRLTVL.

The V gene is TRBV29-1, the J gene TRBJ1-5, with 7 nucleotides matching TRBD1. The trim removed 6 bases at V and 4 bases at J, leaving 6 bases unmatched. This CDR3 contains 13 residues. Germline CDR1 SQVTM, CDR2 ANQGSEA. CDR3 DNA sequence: TGCAGCGTAAAGGGACAGCCTAATCAGCCCCAGCATTTT. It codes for CSVKGQPNQPQHF.

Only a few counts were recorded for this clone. The CDR3 sequence is CASIKDYEQFF. The CDR3 nucleotides read TGTGCCAGCATAAAAGACTATGAGCAGTTCTTC. The gene calls are TRBV6-5 and TRBJ2-1; D unresolved. Trimming pared 7 bases from V and 8 bases from J, leaving 9 bases between. Germline V gene lookup returns CDR1 MNHEY and CDR2 SVGAGI. This CDR3 comprises 11 residues.

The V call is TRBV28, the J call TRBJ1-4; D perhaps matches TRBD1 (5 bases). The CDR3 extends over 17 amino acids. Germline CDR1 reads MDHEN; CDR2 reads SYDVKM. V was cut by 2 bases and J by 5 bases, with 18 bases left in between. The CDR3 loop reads CASSLLLGGTANEKLFF. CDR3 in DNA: TGTGCCAGCAGTTTACTTCTGGGGGGGACTGCGAATGAAAAACTGTTTTTT.

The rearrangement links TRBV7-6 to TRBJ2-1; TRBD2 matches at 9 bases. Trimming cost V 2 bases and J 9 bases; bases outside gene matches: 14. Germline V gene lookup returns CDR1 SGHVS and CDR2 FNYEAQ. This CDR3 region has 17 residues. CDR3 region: CASSLRRAGGGIGEQFF. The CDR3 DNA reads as TGTGCCAGCAGCTTAAGGAGGGCGGGAGGGGGGATTGGTGAGCAGTTCTTC.

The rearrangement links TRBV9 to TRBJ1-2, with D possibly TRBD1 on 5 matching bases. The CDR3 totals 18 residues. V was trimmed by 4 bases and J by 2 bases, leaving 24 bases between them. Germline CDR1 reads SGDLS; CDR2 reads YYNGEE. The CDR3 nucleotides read TGTGCCAGCAGCTCGCCCCTCGACAGTAGACGCGCCAACTATGGCTACACCTTC. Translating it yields CASSSPLDSRRANYGYTF.